These T cell receptor beta chains were read from a single sample in a study of control samples from healthy donors and cancer patients. Profiling relied on immunoSEQ multiplex PCR, and the TCRdb table lists in-frame clones only, not all of them. The sample lists 60,000 to 95,000 clones, approximately 88% occurring once. Sequences were obtained from blood. These receptors were taken from a man in his forties or fifties in good health. Each CDR3 is given with its conserved first and last residue. A D gene is named only where the DNA matches it firmly. The size of a clone is reported for some rows only, either as once, few or many, or as a class for expanded clones.

CDR3 protein,CDR3 DNA,J gene,V gene,clone size,D gene
CASSYSSTSGVSSTDTQYF,TGTGCCAGCAGTTACTCGAGTACCAGCGGGGTATCTAGCACAGATACGCAGTATTTT,TRBJ2-3,TRBV6-2/TRBV6-3,.,TRBD2
CATSRDTLAGATQYF,TGTGCCACCAGCAGAGATACGCTAGCGGGAGCTACGCAGTATTTT,TRBJ2-3,TRBV15,.,TRBD2
CASSEWKNTEAFF,TGTGCCAGCAGTGAGTGGAAGAACACTGAAGCTTTCTTT,TRBJ1-1,TRBV25-1,.,.
CASSTHAQGTEAFF,TGTGCCAGCAGCACCCACGCCCAGGGGACTGAAGCTTTCTTT,TRBJ1-1,TRBV9,.,.
CASSLGSWGAGYTF,TGTGCCAGCAGCTTGGGTTCTTGGGGGGCAGGCTACACCTTC,TRBJ1-2,TRBV5-4,.,.
CASSPPVPPSTDTQYF,TGTGCCAGCTCACCACCGGTCCCGCCTAGCACAGATACGCAGTATTTT,TRBJ2-3,TRBV18,.,.
CASSQGRASTGELFF,TGTGCCAGCAGCCAAGGGAGGGCCAGCACCGGGGAGCTGTTTTTT,TRBJ2-2,TRBV14,.,.
CASSRDGQETQYF,TGTGCCAGCTCCCGGGACGGGCAAGAGACCCAGTACTTC,TRBJ2-5,TRBV18,.,.
CASSSLYQETQYF,TGTGCCAGCAGTAGTCTGTACCAAGAGACCCAGTACTTC,TRBJ2-5,TRBV25-1,.,.
CAWSGVDQPQHF,TGTGCCTGGAGTGGAGTCGATCAGCCCCAGCATTTT,TRBJ1-5,TRBV30,.,.
CAWRTKGNQPQHF,TGTGCCTGGAGGACCAAGGGCAATCAGCCCCAGCATTTT,TRBJ1-5,TRBV30,.,.
CASSQVRQGNTIYF,TGTGCCAGCAGCCAAGTTAGGCAGGGAAACACCATATATTTT,TRBJ1-3,TRBV9,.,.
CASSVQGAGEKLFF,TGTGCCAGCAGTGTCCAGGGGGCCGGGGAAAAACTGTTTTTT,TRBJ1-4,TRBV2,.,TRBD1
CASSQGQGYGNTIYF,TGCGCCAGCAGCCAGGGACAGGGGTATGGAAACACCATATATTTT,TRBJ1-3,TRBV4-3,.,TRBD1
CASSFYRDRYEQYF,TGTGCCAGCAGCTTTTACAGGGATCGGTACGAGCAGTACTTC,TRBJ2-7,TRBV5-6,few,.
CASSPRQGETGELFF,TGTGCCAGTAGTCCCCGACAGGGGGAGACCGGGGAGCTGTTTTTT,TRBJ2-2,TRBV19,.,TRBD1
CASSFQREGNEQFF,TGCGCCAGCAGCTTCCAGCGGGAGGGCAATGAGCAGTTCTTC,TRBJ2-1,TRBV5-1,.,TRBD2
CASSQELARADSPLHF,TGTGCCAGCAGCCAAGAGTTGGCCCGGGCGGATTCACCCCTCCACTTT,TRBJ1-6,TRBV3-1/TRBV3-2,.,.
CASSPSPTYTDTQYF,TGTGCCAGCTCACCAAGCCCAACCTATACAGATACGCAGTATTTT,TRBJ2-3,TRBV18,.,.
CASRPTSGRLGTGELFF,TGTGCCAGCCGGCCGACTAGCGGGAGGTTGGGCACCGGGGAGCTGTTTTTT,TRBJ2-2,TRBV2,once,TRBD2
CSVAEVLGYEQYF,TGCAGCGTTGCCGAGGTACTTGGGTACGAGCAGTACTTC,TRBJ2-7,TRBV29-1,.,.
CASSSTGPSYEQYF,TGTGCCAGCAGCTCTACAGGACCTTCCTACGAGCAGTACTTC,TRBJ2-7,TRBV6-5,few,.
CASSLRREAPEQFF,TGTGCCAGCAGCTTACGGCGGGAGGCCCCAGAGCAGTTCTTC,TRBJ2-1,TRBV7-8,once,TRBD2
CASSKRGQWDSNQPQHF,TGTGCCAGTAGTAAGAGGGGACAGTGGGATAGCAATCAGCCCCAGCATTTT,TRBJ1-5,TRBV19,.,TRBD1
CASSLADLNSPLHF,TGCGCCAGCAGCTTGGCGGATTTAAATTCACCCCTCCACTTT,TRBJ1-6,TRBV5-1,.,.
CASSVGVGTNTGELFF,TGTGCCAGCAGCGTAGGGGTCGGAACGAACACCGGGGAGCTGTTTTTT,TRBJ2-2,TRBV9,.,.
CASRPFTDTQYF,TGTGCCAGCAGACCCTTCACGGATACGCAGTATTTT,TRBJ2-3,TRBV25-1,.,.
CASSERRVMNTEAFF,TGTGCCAGCAGTGAACGGAGAGTTATGAACACTGAAGCTTTCTTT,TRBJ1-1,TRBV6-1,.,.
CASSEAPPYEQYF,TGTGCCAGCAGTGAAGCGCCCCCTTACGAGCAGTACTTC,TRBJ2-7,TRBV2,few,.
CASSLLADTQYF,TGTGCCAGCAGCCTCCTAGCAGATACGCAGTATTTT,TRBJ2-3,TRBV7-8,.,.
CASSNAANNFNPGQGTDTQYF,TGTGCCAGCAGCAACGCCGCGAACAATTTCAATCCGGGACAGGGAACAGATACGCAGTATTTT,TRBJ2-3,TRBV21-1,.,.
CASSTDGLAGGEYF,TGTGCCAGCAGCACAGACGGACTAGCGGGAGGAGAGTATTTT,TRBJ2-3,TRBV5-4,.,TRBD2
CASSYSFSQRAYEQYF,TGTGCCAGCAGTTACTCGTTTTCTCAGCGGGCCTACGAGCAGTACTTC,TRBJ2-7,TRBV6-5,once,.
CASSEWSPQYF,TGCGCCAGCAGTGAGTGGTCTCCGCAGTATTTT,TRBJ2-3,TRBV10-2,.,.
CASSQGQGLEQYF,TGCGCCAGCAGCCAGGGACAGGGACTCGAGCAGTACTTC,TRBJ2-7,TRBV5-1,.,TRBD1
CASSATPLPHTGATYEQYF,TGTGCCAGCAGTGCAACCCCGTTACCCCACACAGGTGCGACTTACGAGCAGTACTTC,TRBJ2-7,TRBV3-1/TRBV3-2,.,.
CSASHREGGETQYF,TGCAGTGCTAGTCACCGGGAGGGCGGGGAGACCCAGTACTTC,TRBJ2-5,TRBV20-1,.,TRBD2
CASSGTGGATGEQYF,TGTGCCAGCAGTGGAACAGGGGGCGCGACGGGGGAGCAGTACTTC,TRBJ2-7,TRBV9,.,TRBD1
CASSFPGAPDEQYF,TGTGCCAGCAGTTTTCCCGGGGCCCCGGACGAGCAGTACTTC,TRBJ2-7,TRBV28,.,.
CASSFLSGQGNYGYTF,TGTGCCAGCAGTTTCCTGTCGGGACAGGGGAACTATGGCTACACCTTC,TRBJ1-2,TRBV6-5,once,TRBD1
CASSLDSGAQYF,TGTGCCAGCAGCTTGGACTCGGGGGCGCAGTATTTT,TRBJ2-3,TRBV11-1,.,.
CASSQGSSYEQYF,TGTGCCAGCAGCCAAGGCTCCAGCTACGAGCAGTACTTC,TRBJ2-7,TRBV14,.,.
CASTTGQGGVETQYF,TGTGCCAGCACCACGGGACAGGGTGGCGTAGAGACCCAGTACTTC,TRBJ2-5,TRBV21-1,.,.
CASSVLGRNSGNTIYF,TGTGCCAGCAGTGTGCTCGGCAGGAACTCTGGAAACACCATATATTTT,TRBJ1-3,TRBV2,.,.
CASSVALGTFENEQYF,TGTGCCAGCAGCGTAGCATTGGGCACCTTCGAGAACGAGCAGTACTTC,TRBJ2-7,TRBV9,.,.